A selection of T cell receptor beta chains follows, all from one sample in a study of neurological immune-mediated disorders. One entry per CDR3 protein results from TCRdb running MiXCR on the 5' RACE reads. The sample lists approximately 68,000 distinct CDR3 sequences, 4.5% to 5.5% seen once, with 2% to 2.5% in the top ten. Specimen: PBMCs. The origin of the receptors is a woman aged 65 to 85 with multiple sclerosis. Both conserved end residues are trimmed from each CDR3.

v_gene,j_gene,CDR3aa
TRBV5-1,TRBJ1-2,ASSLDRGSRANYGYT
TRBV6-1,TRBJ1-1,ASSDPGKLNTEAF
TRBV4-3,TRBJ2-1,ASSQDGGSNEQF
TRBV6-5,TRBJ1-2,VSSYSGDSWLRYT
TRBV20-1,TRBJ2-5,SASRASSGRWQETQY
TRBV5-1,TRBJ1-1,ASSLRGGTEAF
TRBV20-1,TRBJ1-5,SARGGGRNQPQH
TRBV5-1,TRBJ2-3,ASSLTAASGNTDTQY
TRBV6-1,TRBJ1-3,ASSTGGSGNTIY
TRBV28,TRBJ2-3,ASRAGTSTDTQY
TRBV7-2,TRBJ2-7,ASSLAAGAYEQY
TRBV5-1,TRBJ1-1,ASSLSDRGRLNTEAF
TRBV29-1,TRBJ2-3,SPEDTQY
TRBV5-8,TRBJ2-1,ASSLIAINEQF
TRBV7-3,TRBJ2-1,ASSPHGKTYNEQF